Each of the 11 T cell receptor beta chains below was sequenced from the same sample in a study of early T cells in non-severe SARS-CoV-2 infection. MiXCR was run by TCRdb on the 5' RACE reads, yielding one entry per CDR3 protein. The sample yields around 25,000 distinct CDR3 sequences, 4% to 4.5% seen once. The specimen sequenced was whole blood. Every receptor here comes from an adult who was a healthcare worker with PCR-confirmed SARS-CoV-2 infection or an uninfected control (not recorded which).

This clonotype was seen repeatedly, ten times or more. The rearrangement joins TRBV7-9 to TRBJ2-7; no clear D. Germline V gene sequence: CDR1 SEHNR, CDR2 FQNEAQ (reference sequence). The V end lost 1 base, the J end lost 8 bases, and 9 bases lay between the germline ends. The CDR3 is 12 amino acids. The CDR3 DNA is TGTGCCAGCAGCTTAGAAGGGTCCAAGCAGTACTTC. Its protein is CASSLEGSKQYF.

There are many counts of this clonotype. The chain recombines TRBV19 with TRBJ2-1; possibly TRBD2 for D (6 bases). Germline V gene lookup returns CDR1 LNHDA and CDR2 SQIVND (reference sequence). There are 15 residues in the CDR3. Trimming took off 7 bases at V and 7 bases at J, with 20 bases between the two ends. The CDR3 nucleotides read TGTGCCAGTATGGGAGCGGGCTCCGCGGGGAATGAGCAGTTCTTC. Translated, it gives CASMGAGSAGNEQFF.

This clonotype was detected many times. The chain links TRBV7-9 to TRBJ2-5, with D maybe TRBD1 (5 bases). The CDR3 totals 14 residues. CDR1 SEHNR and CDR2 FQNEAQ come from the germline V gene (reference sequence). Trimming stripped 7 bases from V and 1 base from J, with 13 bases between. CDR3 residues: CASKLQASQETQYF. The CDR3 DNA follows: TGTGCCAGCAAGCTACAGGCCTCCCAAGAGACCCAGTACTTC. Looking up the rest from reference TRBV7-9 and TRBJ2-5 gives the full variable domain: DTGVSQNPRHKITKRGQNVTFRCDPISEHNRLYWYRQTLGQGPEFLTYFQNEAQLEKSRLLSDRFSAERPKGSFSTLEIQRTEQGDSAMYLCASKLQASQETQYFGPGTRLLVL.

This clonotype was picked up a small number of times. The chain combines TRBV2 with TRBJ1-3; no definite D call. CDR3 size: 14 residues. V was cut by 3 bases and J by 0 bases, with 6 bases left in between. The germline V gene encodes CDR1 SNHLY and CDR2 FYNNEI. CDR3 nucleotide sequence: TGTGCCAGCAGTGAGGGCAGCTCTGGAAACACCATATATTTT. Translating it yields CASSEGSSGNTIYF.

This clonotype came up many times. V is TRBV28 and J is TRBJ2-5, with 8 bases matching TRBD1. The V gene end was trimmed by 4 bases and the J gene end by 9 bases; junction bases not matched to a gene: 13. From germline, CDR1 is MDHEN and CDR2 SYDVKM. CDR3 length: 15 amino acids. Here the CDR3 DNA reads TGTGCCAGCAGTTCCCAGGGGGCCTTCGTATGGGCCCAGTACTTC. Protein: CASSSQGAFVWAQYF.

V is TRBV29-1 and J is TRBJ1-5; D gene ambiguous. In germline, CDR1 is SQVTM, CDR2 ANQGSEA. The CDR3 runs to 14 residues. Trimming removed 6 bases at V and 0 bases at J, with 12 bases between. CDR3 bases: TGCAGCGTAGCCCCAGAGAATAGCAATCAGCCCCAGCATTTT. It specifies CSVAPENSNQPQHF.

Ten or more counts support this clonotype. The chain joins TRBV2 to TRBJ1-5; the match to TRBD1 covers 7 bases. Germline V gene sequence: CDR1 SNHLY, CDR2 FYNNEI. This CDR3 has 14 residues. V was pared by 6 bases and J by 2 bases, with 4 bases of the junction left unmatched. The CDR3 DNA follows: TGTGCCAGCAGCCCCACAGGGGGCAATCAGCCCCAGCATTTT. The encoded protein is CASSPTGGNQPQHF. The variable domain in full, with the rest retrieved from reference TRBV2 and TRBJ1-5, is EPEVTQTPSHQVTQMGQEVILRCVPISNHLYFYWYRQILGQKVEFLVSFYNNEISEKSEIFDDQFSVERPDGSNFTLKIRSTKLEDSAMYFCASSPTGGNQPQHFGDGTRLSIL.

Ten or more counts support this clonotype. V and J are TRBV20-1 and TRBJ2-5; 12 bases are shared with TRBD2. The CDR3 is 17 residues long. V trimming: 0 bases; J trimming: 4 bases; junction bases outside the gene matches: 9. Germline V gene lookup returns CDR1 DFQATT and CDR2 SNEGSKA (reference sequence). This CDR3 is CSAREAILAGGGETQYF. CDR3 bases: TGCAGTGCTAGAGAGGCCATACTAGCGGGAGGCGGAGAGACCCAGTACTTC.

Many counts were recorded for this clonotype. The CDR3 region has the DNA TGTGCCAGCAGTTACTCGAGTCAGGGGTTGGAAAAACTGTTTTTT. It yields the protein CASSYSSQGLEKLFF. The chain employs TRBV6-5 and TRBJ1-4; perhaps TRBD1 as D (6 bases). Germline CDR1 is MNHEY and CDR2 is SVGAGI. V dropped 0 bases and J dropped 8 bases, with 13 bases sitting between them. This CDR3 region has 15 residues.

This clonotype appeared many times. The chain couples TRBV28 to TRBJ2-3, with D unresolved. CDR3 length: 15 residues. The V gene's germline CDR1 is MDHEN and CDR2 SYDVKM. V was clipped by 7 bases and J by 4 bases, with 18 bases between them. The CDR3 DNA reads TGTGCCAGCACCGTGGGAACAGCCCGATCAGATACGCAGTATTTT. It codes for CASTVGTARSDTQYF.

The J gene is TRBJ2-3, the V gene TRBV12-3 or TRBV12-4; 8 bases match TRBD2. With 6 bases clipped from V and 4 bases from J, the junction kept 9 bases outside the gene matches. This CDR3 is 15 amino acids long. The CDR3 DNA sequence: TGTGCCAGCAGCCCCGCTAGCGGGCGGGCAGATACGCAGTATTTT. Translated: CASSPASGRADTQYF.